This TCR beta chain was identified during a study of T cells in Graves' hyperthyroidism and ophthalmopathy. Study details: Before treatment of any kind, peripheral blood was taken at initial diagnosis.

Germline V gene lookup returns CDR1 MNHEY and CDR2 SMNVEV (reference sequence). CDR3 length: 13 amino acids. With 6 bases removed from V and 1 base from J, the gap between germline ends came to 9 bases. Newly diagnosed hyperthyroidism, duration under 2 months, in patients aged 18 to 65. Exclusion criteria comprised uncontrolled infection, other autoimmune disease, pregnancy or lactation. A word on this clonotype: Its target is not known.

Study-level findings and limits: Most clonotypes expanded in thyroid above 0.001 were likewise present in blood.

Regions amplified from RNA transcripts were the TCR beta CDR3 regions. Initially, a first-round RT-PCR of the TCR CDR3 employed the HTBI primer set. TCRdb recomputed calls from the multiplex PCR reads with MiXCR, one row per CDR3 protein. The sample has around 240,000 distinct CDR3 sequences, just over 14% seen once. Input material: blood. The chain is built from TRBV27 and TRBJ1-1; D is unclear. This sequence was found in a woman aged 40 to 55 with Graves' hyperthyroidism that later progressed to Graves' ophthalmopathy. The CDR3 here is CASRGRANTEAFF. The CDR3 DNA is TGTGCCAGCAGAGGAAGGGCGAACACTGAAGCTTTCTTT.